This T cell receptor (beta chain) was captured by sequencing in a study of shared clonotypes between healthy human individuals. Study observations and caveats: Among donors, the sharing of clonotypes was expected to be influenced by sequencing depth.

Deep-level settings were used for running the assay. Some clones are missing from TCRdb's copy, which holds only in-frame ones; the method was immunoSEQ multiplex PCR. The sample records roughly 2,000,000 clones, 85% to 95% being singletons. The CDR3 totals 15 residues. Trimming shortened V by 3 bases and J by 5 bases, and 16 bases separated the two germline ends. Germline assignment: CDR1 LGHNA and CDR2 YNFKEQ. Terminally differentiated effector memory CD45RA+ cells were excluded by CCR7 positive selection of CD45RO-negative cells. As to this clone: Its target is unknown.

The receptor was derived from a man aged 18 to 29 in good health. Some clones in this sample may be carry-over from other donors' samples. The sequencing sample was made of naive CD8+ T cells from PBMCs. This chain connects TRBV4-2 to TRBJ2-5; D perhaps matches TRBD1 (5 bases). This chain's CDR3 is CASSHRTGYEETQYF. The DNA of the CDR3 is TGTGCCAGCAGCCACCGAACAGGATATGAGGAGACCCAGTACTTC.